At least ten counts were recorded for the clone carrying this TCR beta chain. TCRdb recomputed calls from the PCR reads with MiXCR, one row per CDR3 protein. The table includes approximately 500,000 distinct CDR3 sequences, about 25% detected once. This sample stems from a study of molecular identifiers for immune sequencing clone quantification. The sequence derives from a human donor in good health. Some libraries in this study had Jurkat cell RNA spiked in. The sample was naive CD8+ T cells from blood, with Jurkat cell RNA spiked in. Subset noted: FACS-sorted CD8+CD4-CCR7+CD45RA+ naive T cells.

The CDR3 region has the DNA TGTGCCAGCAGTTTAACCCCGGGACAGAGAACCGAGCAGTACTTC. Encoded protein: CASSLTPGQRTEQYF. J is TRBJ2-7 and V is TRBV28, with TRBD1 matching over 7 bases. Germline lookup yields CDR1 MDHEN and CDR2 SYDVKM. V shed 2 bases and J 6 bases; nucleotides not matched to a gene: 10. The CDR3 contains 15 residues.